The text below deals with one T cell receptor (beta chain). The antigen is undetermined. Germline and junction disagree at one end, which may indicate a read error. The sample is drawn from a study of tumor-infiltrating lymphocytes in primary liver carcinoma. Broader study findings: Tumors significantly exceeded blood in top-250-clone fraction (p = 0.039).

Bulk tissue was left unsorted, and RNA and DNA were co-extracted from approximately 20-30 mg of it. These patients lived with chronic HBV infection and had never been treated. Germline CDR1 and CDR2: MNHNY and SVGAGI (reference sequence). This CDR3 spans 16 amino acids. The authors made TCR beta cDNA from around 500 ng total RNA with a constant-region primer. Three nested multiplex PCR rounds, a slightly modified ARM-PCR, produced the libraries for TCR beta. Forward primers for TRBV1-TRBV30 and a C-beta reverse primer served the first two PCR rounds, at 10 cycles each. TCRdb re-analysed the multiplex PCR reads in MiXCR, keeping a single row per CDR3 protein. The profile shows tens of thousands of distinct CDR3 sequences, 69% of them singletons.

The clonotype was recovered from a middle-aged man with primary liver carcinoma and hepatitis B virus infection. The gene calls are TRBV6-6 and TRBJ2-7; 11 bases map to TRBD2. Input material: tumor-adjacent normal liver tissue. Here the CDR3 DNA reads TGTGCCAGCACCCCACTCTTAGCGGGAGGGAGAAACGATCAGCACTTC. Its translation: CASTPLLAGGRNDQHF.